The rows below give T cell receptor beta chains drawn from one sample of a study of blood T cell repertoires in COVID-19. Sequencing was performed with immunoSEQ multiplex PCR; in TCRdb, only in-frame clones are kept and a portion is missing. This sample carries a few hundred thousand clones, 70% to 90% of them seen once, and the ten largest clones take roughly 3.7%. The sample taken for sequencing was peripheral blood. These TCRs come from a woman in her 40s with acute or convalescent COVID-19. CDR3s include the opening cysteine and the closing phenylalanine or tryptophan. Each record gives: V gene, D gene, J gene, clone size, CDR3 DNA, CDR3 protein. The D gene is left open where the match is weak. The size entry is marked missing in some rows and otherwise reads once, few, many or a size class.

>TRBV19|NA|TRBJ1-5|NA
TGTGCCACTCGGGACGGGGGACCTCAGCCCCAGCATTTT
CATRDGGPQPQHF
>TRBV5-5|NA|TRBJ1-1|NA
TGTGCCAGCACCCTGGGAGGGAACACTGAAGCTTTCTTT
CASTLGGNTEAFF
>TRBV5-4|TRBD1|TRBJ2-1|NA
TGTGCCAGCAGCCACGGACAGGGGTATGAGCAGTTCTTC
CASSHGQGYEQFF
>TRBV18|TRBD1|TRBJ2-6|NA
TGTGCCAGCTCACCACTGCAGGGGGCAGCTGGGGCCAACGTCCTGACTTTC
CASSPLQGAAGANVLTF
>TRBV29-1|TRBD1|TRBJ1-1|NA
TGCAGCGCAGGACAGGGTGTGGTAGGCACTGAAGCTTTCTTT
CSAGQGVVGTEAFF
>TRBV12-3/TRBV12-4|NA|TRBJ1-2|few
TGTGCCAGCACCCGCGGACTTAACTATGGCTACACCTTC
CASTRGLNYGYTF
>TRBV7-2|NA|TRBJ1-2|NA
TGTGCCTCCCAGGGTGCGAACTATGGCTACACCTTC
CASQGANYGYTF
>TRBV25-1|TRBD1|TRBJ1-2|NA
TGTGCCAGCAGCCTCGGGACAGTATATGGCTACACCTTC
CASSLGTVYGYTF
>TRBV5-4|TRBD2|TRBJ2-2|NA
TGTGCCAGCAGCTTGGCTAGCGGGGCTAACGGGGAGCTGTTTTTT
CASSLASGANGELFF
>TRBV19|TRBD1|TRBJ1-1|once
TGTGCCAGTAGTATTAAGGGGGCGAACACTGAAGCTTTCTTT
CASSIKGANTEAFF
>TRBV12-3/TRBV12-4|NA|TRBJ1-1|NA
TGTGCCAGCAGTCCGACATATACTGAAGCTTTCTTT
CASSPTYTEAFF
>TRBV9|TRBD1|TRBJ2-3|once
TGTGCCAGCAGCGTAGGGGGGGGACAGGGTACCCCAGATACGCAGTATTTT
CASSVGGGQGTPDTQYF
>TRBV6-5|TRBD1|TRBJ1-2|NA
TGTGCCAGCAGTTCGGACAGGGGATACTATGGCTACACCTTC
CASSSDRGYYGYTF
>TRBV30|NA|TRBJ2-4|NA
TGTGCCTGGATGCAACGGGGTGGAAACATTCAGTACTTC
CAWMQRGGNIQYF
>TRBV6-1|NA|TRBJ1-6|NA
TGTGCCAGCAGTGAGTGGGCAGTATATAATTCACCCCTCCACTTT
CASSEWAVYNSPLHF
>TRBV2|NA|TRBJ1-2|NA
TGTGCCAGCAGTGAATGGGGGGGGAATTCTAACTATGGCTACACCTTC
CASSEWGGNSNYGYTF
>TRBV27|TRBD1|TRBJ2-5|NA
TGTGCCAGCAGTTCGTATGGCACCCGGGGACAGGGGGAGACCCAGTACTTC
CASSSYGTRGQGETQYF
>TRBV5-1|TRBD1|TRBJ1-5|NA
TGCGCCAGCAGCCCCGGGACAGGGGTTAATAGCAATCAGCCCCAGCATTTT
CASSPGTGVNSNQPQHF
>TRBV5-6|NA|TRBJ1-1|NA
TGTGCCAGCAGCTACCTGGGCAGGAGGACTGAAGCTTTCTTT
CASSYLGRRTEAFF